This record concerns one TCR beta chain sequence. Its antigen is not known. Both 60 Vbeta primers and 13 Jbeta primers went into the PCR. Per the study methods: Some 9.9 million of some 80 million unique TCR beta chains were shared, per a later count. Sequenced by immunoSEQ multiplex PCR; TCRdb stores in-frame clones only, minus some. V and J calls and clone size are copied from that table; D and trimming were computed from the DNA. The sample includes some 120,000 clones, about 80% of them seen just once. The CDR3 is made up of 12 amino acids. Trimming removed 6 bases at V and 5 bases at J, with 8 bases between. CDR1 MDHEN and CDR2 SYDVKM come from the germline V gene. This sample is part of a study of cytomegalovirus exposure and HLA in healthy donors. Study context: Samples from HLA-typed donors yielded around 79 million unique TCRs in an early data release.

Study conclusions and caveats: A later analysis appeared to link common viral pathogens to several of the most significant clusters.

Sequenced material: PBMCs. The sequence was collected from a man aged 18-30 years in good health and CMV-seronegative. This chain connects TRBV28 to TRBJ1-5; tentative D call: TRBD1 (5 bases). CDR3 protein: CASRLQDQPQHF. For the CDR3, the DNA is TGTGCCAGCAGATTACAGGATCAGCCCCAGCATTTT.